This T cell receptor beta chain stems from a study of blood T cell repertoires in COVID-19. Germline CDR1 LNHDA, CDR2 SQIVND (reference sequence). The ends were cut back, 3 bases at V and 4 bases at J, with 14 bases in the middle. The CDR3 runs to 15 residues. Concerning this clone: The identical CDR3 is also encoded by other nucleotide sequences in the sample.

Source study methods: Reference gene primers were amplified, and this amplification served to estimate nucleated cell counts. Clones were read by immunoSEQ multiplex PCR, and TCRdb kept only the in-frame ones, dropping some. D and trimming come from the DNA, and the V and J calls and clone size come from that table. The data contain 95,000 to 150,000 clones, 55% to 75% of them singletons. Sequencing was carried out using peripheral blood. The TCR comes from a human donor with acute or convalescent COVID-19. The donor label of this sample is uncertain. The chain uses TRBV19 and TRBJ2-3; D is possibly TRBD2 (6 bases). CDR3: CASSIGQGGADTQYF. In DNA form, the CDR3 reads TGTGCCAGTAGTATCGGGCAGGGAGGAGCAGATACGCAGTATTTT.